Following are 15 T cell receptor beta chains from one sample sequenced in a study of cytomegalovirus exposure and HLA in healthy donors. PCR involved 60 Vbeta and 13 Jbeta primers. The protocol was immunoSEQ multiplex PCR, while the TCRdb copy is restricted to in-frame clones and leaves out a portion. The data hold 85,000 to 120,000 clones, with 71% observed a single time. Material for sequencing was PBMCs. Receptors were obtained from a female donor in good health and CMV-seronegative.

V usage is TRBV7-8 and J usage is TRBJ2-5; D call uncertain. The V gene lost 2 bases and the J gene lost 1 base, with 8 bases spanning the gap. Germline V gene lookup returns CDR1 SGHVS and CDR2 FQNEAQ. This CDR3 region has 14 residues. CDR3 loop: CASSLNGAQETQYF. CDR3 DNA sequence: TGTGCCAGCAGCTTAAACGGTGCCCAAGAGACCCAGTACTTC.

The chain combines TRBV18 with TRBJ2-4; the D gene is possibly TRBD2 (6 bases). V shed 3 bases and J shed 9 bases, with 12 bases lying between them. Germline CDR1 and CDR2: KGHSH and LQKENI. The CDR3 length is 13 residues. CDR3 loop: CASSPGLESIQYF. The CDR3 nucleotides read TGTGCCAGCTCACCGGGACTCGAGAGCATTCAGTACTTC. The entire variable domain, with the rest obtained from reference TRBV18 and TRBJ2-4, is as follows: NAGVMQNPRHLVRRRGQEARLRCSPMKGHSHVYWYRQLPEEGLKFMVYLQKENIIDESGMPKERFSAEFPKEGPSILRIQQVVRGDSAAYFCASSPGLESIQYFGAGTRLSVL.

This chain connects TRBV7-9 to TRBJ2-2; TRBD2 matches at 8 bases. J lost 5 bases, V lost 4 bases, and 6 bases had no gene match. Per germline, CDR1 SEHNR and CDR2 FQNEAQ (reference sequence). The CDR3 covers 15 residues. CDR3 residues: CASSSGRAGTGELFF. The CDR3 DNA reads TGTGCCAGCAGCTCCGGGAGGGCGGGGACCGGGGAGCTGTTTTTT.

This clone was counted between two and nine times. This sequence joins TRBV7-8 and TRBJ1-2, with D uncertain. Per the germline V gene, CDR1 is SGHVS and CDR2 is FQNEAQ. This CDR3 contains 13 residues. V lost 5 bases and J 1 base, leaving 8 bases between the germline ends. The CDR3 DNA is TGTGCCAGCAGCCACCGCAGTAACTATGGCTACACCTTC. Protein sequence: CASSHRSNYGYTF.

The chain uses TRBV9 and TRBJ2-5, with no clear D. CDR1 and CDR2 from the germline V gene are SGDLS and YYNGEE. This CDR3 is 12 amino acids long. Trimming took off 2 bases at V and 2 bases at J, with 4 bases between the two ends. The CDR3 region is CASSVNQETQYF. CDR3 nucleotide sequence: TGTGCCAGCAGCGTTAATCAAGAGACCCAGTACTTC.

In its sample, this clone was seen many times. The chain uses TRBV5-1 and TRBJ1-4; possible D gene TRBD1, 5 bases. CDR1 is SGHRS, CDR2 YFSETQ, per germline. CDR3 size: 14 residues. The V end lost 4 bases, the J end lost 6 bases, and 13 bases lay between the germline ends. Written as DNA, the CDR3 is TGCGCCAGCAGCGCCGGGGGAGGGGATGAAAAACTGTTTTTT. This gives the protein CASSAGGGDEKLFF.

This sequence joins TRBV30 and TRBJ2-1; 8 bases map to TRBD1. The CDR3 has 15 amino acids. V trimming: 2 bases; J trimming: 7 bases; junction bases outside the gene matches: 10. CDR1 and CDR2 from the germline V gene are GTSNPN and SVGIG (reference sequence). For the CDR3, the DNA is TGTGCCTGGAGTTTCCCGACAGGGGCCCTAAATGAGCAGTTCTTC. Amino acids: CAWSFPTGALNEQFF.

The rearrangement links TRBV9 to TRBJ2-5, with 7 positions matching TRBD2. Germline V gives CDR1 SGDLS, CDR2 YYNGEE. The CDR3 spans 16 residues. Unmatched junction bases numbered 7, after V lost 0 bases and J lost 2 bases. CDR3 DNA sequence: TGTGCCAGCAGCGTAGCTGCGGGGGTTGAGCAAGAGACCCAGTACTTC. It is translated as CASSVAAGVEQETQYF.

This clone was detected a few times. This chain uses TRBV6-1 with TRBJ2-1; 13 bases are a match to TRBD2. V was clipped by 4 bases and J by 1 base; unmatched bases: 7. Germline lookup yields CDR1 MNHNS and CDR2 SASEGT. The CDR3 is made up of 18 amino acids. This chain's CDR3 is CASSGRTSGSKSYNEQFF. The CDR3 DNA follows: TGTGCCAGCAGTGGAAGGACTAGCGGGAGTAAGTCCTACAATGAGCAGTTCTTC.

The chain has TRBV28 and TRBJ1-6; 7 nucleotides match TRBD1. In germline, CDR1 is MDHEN, CDR2 SYDVKM. V gave up 3 bases and J gave up 8 bases; unmatched junction bases: 7. The CDR3 runs to 15 residues. In DNA, the CDR3 is TGTGCCAGCAGTTTGCCGACAGGGATCGATTCACCCCTCCACTTT. This encodes CASSLPTGIDSPLHF.

Worth noting for this clone: At one boundary the junction diverges from the germline segment, which might be a read error. Other DNA sequences in this specimen translate into the identical CDR3. The rearrangement joins TRBV7-9 to TRBJ1-1; no clear D gene. Germline V CDR1 and CDR2: SEHNR, FQNEAQ (reference sequence). The CDR3 spans 12 residues. The CDR3 is CASSLRSTEAFF. The CDR3 DNA is TGCGCCAGCAGCTTACGTTCCACTGAAGCTTTCTTT.

This chain connects TRBV6-5 to TRBJ2-3; 7 positions match TRBD2. The CDR3 covers 13 residues. The germline gives CDR1 MNHEY, CDR2 SVGAGI. Losses at the gene ends were 11 bases for V and 0 bases for J; bases not matched to a gene: 5. This CDR3 reads CASQRGSTDTQYF. For the CDR3, the DNA is TGTGCCTCCCAGCGGGGTAGCACAGATACGCAGTATTTT.

This clone has only one observation. This chain uses TRBV7-8 with TRBJ2-6, with 10 nucleotides matching TRBD1. With 7 bases clipped from V and 0 bases from J, the junction kept 18 bases outside the gene matches. Germline CDR1 SGHVS, CDR2 FQNEAQ. This CDR3 region has 21 residues. The CDR3 spells CASIQRWDRGKFFSGANVLTF. Written as DNA, the CDR3 is TGTGCCAGCATCCAGAGGTGGGACAGGGGAAAATTTTTCTCTGGGGCCAACGTCCTGACTTTC.

The rearrangement joins TRBV12-5 to TRBJ2-2; D perhaps matches TRBD1 (6 bases). The CDR3 loop spans 17 amino acids. Germline V gives CDR1 LGHNT, CDR2 FRNRAP. The V end was cut by 0 bases, the J end by 3 bases, with 14 bases between. The CDR3 loop reads CASGLVRWQGYTGELFF. DNA of the CDR3: TGTGCTAGTGGTTTGGTACGGTGGCAGGGGTACACCGGGGAGCTGTTTTTT.

This clone occurred a few times. This chain joins TRBV5-1 and TRBJ1-5, with D possibly matching TRBD1 (5 bases). The germline V and J ends were trimmed by 0 bases and 7 bases, with 8 bases remaining between them. The CDR3 is made up of 13 amino acids. Germline assignment: CDR1 SGHRS and CDR2 YFSETQ. The DNA for the CDR3 is TGCGCCAGCAGCTTGGTCCCAGGGCAGCCCCAGCATTTT. Encoded protein: CASSLVPGQPQHF.